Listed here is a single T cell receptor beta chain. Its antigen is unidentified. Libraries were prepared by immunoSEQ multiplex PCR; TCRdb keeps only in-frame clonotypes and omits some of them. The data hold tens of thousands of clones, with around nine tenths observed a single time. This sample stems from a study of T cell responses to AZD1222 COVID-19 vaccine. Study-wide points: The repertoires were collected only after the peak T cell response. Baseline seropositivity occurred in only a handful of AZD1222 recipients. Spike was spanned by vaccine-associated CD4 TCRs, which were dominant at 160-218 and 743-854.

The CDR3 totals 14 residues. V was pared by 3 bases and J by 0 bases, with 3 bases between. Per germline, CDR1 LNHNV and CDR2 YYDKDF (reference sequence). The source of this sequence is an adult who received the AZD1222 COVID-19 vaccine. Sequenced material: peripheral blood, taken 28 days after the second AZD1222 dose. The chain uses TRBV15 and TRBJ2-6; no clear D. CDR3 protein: CATSSPSGANVLTF. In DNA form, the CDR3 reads TGTGCCACCAGCAGCCCCTCTGGGGCCAACGTCCTGACTTTC.